Shown below are 8 T cell receptor beta chains from a single sample sequenced in a study of T-cell memory formation after mild COVID-19. TCRdb reprocessed the 5' RACE reads with MiXCR, giving one entry per CDR3 protein. The top ten clones hold 20% to 25% of a sample with approximately 270,000 distinct CDR3 sequences, around 15% of them seen once. Sequenced sample: PBMCs or a T cell subset sorted from them (not recorded which). The receptors were sampled from a man aged 18-30 years who had mild COVID-19 (a few samples of this study predate the infection). Cell type and time point are not known.

This clonotype occurred many times. The genes are TRBV5-1 and TRBJ2-5; 8 nucleotides line up with TRBD1. The CDR3 covers 15 residues. The germline gives CDR1 SGHRS, CDR2 YFSETQ. Trimming took 4 bases from V and 2 from J; bases not matched to a gene: 7. CDR3 coding DNA: TGCGCCAGCAGCGCTATGGACAGGGTTCAAGAGACCCAGTACTTC. This encodes CASSAMDRVQETQYF.

This clonotype was found a few times. The gene calls are TRBV10-2 and TRBJ1-4; D call uncertain. Looked up from germline, CDR1 is WSHSY and CDR2 is SAAADI. There are 14 residues in the CDR3. Trimming took off 5 bases at V and 8 bases at J, with 15 bases between the two ends. CDR3 DNA: TGCGCCAGCAGTCTTGACCCGGGCGGGGAAAAACTGTTTTTT. It is translated as CASSLDPGGEKLFF.

The V call is TRBV20-1, the J call TRBJ2-1; the D gene could be TRBD1 or TRBD2 (6 bases each). Germline V gene data show CDR1 as DFQATT and CDR2 as SNEGSKA (reference sequence). This CDR3 comprises 15 residues. Between the trimmed V and J ends, which lost 0 bases and 7 bases, there was a span of 16 bases. CDR3: CSARDPRGAGNEQFF. The CDR3 DNA is TGCAGTGCTAGAGATCCCAGGGGCGCGGGGAATGAGCAGTTCTTC.

The genes are TRBV13 and TRBJ2-7; no clear D gene. Germline CDR1 and CDR2: PRHDT and FYEKMQ (reference sequence). Trimming left V 0 bases short and J 9 bases short, with 12 bases between. There are 13 residues in the CDR3. CDR3 sequence reads: CASSLGRLPGQYV. The CDR3 coding sequence is TGTGCCAGCAGCTTAGGACGCCTACCTGGGCAGTACGTC.

The CDR3 reads CASSSQVRGPYNSPLHF. CDR3 nucleotide sequence: TGTGCCAGCAGCTCCCAGGTCCGGGGACCGTATAATTCACCCCTCCACTTT. The gene calls are TRBV7-2 and TRBJ1-6; D possibly corresponds to TRBD1 (5 bases). Trimming removed 4 bases from V and 4 bases from J, with 17 bases in between. The CDR3 covers 17 residues. Per the germline V gene, CDR1 is SGHTA and CDR2 is FQGNSA.

The rearrangement joins TRBV7-2 to TRBJ2-1; perhaps TRBD2 as D (5 bases). Germline values: CDR1 SGHTA, CDR2 FQGNSA. The CDR3 runs to 15 residues. The germline V and J ends were trimmed by 9 bases and 2 bases, with 17 bases remaining between them. The CDR3 protein is CASMSGNIAYNEQFF. Here the CDR3 DNA reads TGTGCCAGTATGTCGGGAAACATCGCCTACAATGAGCAGTTCTTC.

This clonotype was seen a few times. This chain joins TRBV6-5 and TRBJ2-7, with 8 bases aligning to TRBD2. Germline-derived CDR1 and CDR2 are MNHEY and SVGAGI. V lost 8 bases and J lost 3; bases outside the gene matches: 9. This CDR3 comprises 14 residues. The CDR3 coding sequence is TGTGCCAGCGCAGGTGGTAGCGGGGTCTACGAGCAGTACTTC. Translation: CASAGGSGVYEQYF.

The chain combines TRBV5-1 with TRBJ2-1, with D hard to call. Germline CDR1 SGHRS, CDR2 YFSETQ. The CDR3 spans 13 residues. Deletions cut 0 bases from V and 7 bases from J, with 8 bases between. The CDR3 here is CASSLVLINEQFF. The CDR3 region has the DNA TGCGCCAGCAGCTTGGTACTGATAAATGAGCAGTTCTTC. Supplemented by reference TRBV5-1 and TRBJ2-1, the full variable domain reads KAGVTQTPRYLIKTRGQQVTLSCSPISGHRSVSWYQQTPGQGLQFLFEYFSETQRNKGNFPGRFSGRQFSNSRSEMNVSTLELGDSALYLCASSLVLINEQFFGPGTRLTVL.